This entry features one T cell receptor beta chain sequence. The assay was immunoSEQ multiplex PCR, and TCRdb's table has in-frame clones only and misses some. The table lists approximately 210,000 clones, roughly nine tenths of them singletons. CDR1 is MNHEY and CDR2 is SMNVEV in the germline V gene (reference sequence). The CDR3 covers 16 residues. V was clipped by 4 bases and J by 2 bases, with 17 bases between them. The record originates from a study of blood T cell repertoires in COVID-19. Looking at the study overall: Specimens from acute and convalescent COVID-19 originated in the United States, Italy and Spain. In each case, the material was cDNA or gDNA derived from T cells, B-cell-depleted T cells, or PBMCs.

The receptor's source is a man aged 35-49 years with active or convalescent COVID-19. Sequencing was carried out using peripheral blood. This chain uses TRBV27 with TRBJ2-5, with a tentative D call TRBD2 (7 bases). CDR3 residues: CASSSSLGGAQETQYF. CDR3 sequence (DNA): TGTGCCAGCAGTTCCTCTCTAGGGGGGGCTCAAGAGACCCAGTACTTC.